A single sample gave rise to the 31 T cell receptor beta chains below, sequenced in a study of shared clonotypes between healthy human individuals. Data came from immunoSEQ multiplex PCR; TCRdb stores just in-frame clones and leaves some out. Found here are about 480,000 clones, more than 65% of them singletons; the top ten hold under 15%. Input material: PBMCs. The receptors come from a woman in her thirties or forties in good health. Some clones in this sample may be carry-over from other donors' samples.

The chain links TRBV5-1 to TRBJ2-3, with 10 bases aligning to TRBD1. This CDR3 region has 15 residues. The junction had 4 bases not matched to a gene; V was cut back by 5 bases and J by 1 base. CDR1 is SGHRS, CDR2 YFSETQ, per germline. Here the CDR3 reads CASSFGTGGTDTQYF. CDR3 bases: TGCGCCAGCAGTTTCGGGACAGGGGGCACAGATACGCAGTATTTT.

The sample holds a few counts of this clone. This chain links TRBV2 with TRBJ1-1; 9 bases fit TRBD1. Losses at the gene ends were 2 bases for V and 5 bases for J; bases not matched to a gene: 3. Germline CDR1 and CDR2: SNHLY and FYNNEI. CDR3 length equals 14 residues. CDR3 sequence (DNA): TGTGCCAGCAGTGAACAGGGACAGGGTACTGAAGCTTTCTTT. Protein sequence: CASSEQGQGTEAFF.

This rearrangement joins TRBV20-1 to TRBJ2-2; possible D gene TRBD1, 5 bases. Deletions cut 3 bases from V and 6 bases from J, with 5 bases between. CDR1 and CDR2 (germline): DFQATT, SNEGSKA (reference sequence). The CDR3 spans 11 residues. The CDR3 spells CSARGPGELFF. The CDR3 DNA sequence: TGCAGTGCTAGGGGGCCCGGGGAGCTGTTTTTT.

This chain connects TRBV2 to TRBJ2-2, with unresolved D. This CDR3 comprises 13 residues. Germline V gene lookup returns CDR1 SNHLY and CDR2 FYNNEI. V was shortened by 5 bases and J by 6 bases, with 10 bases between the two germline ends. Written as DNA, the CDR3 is TGTGCCAGCAGTCCCCCCCCCGCCGGGGAGCTGTTTTTT. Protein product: CASSPPPAGELFF.

DNA of the CDR3: TGTGCCAGCAGTTTCGTGGGCAGACAAAGCACAGATACGCAGTATTTT. Translated: CASSFVGRQSTDTQYF. The chain joins TRBV28 to TRBJ2-3; D gene unclear. Germline lookup yields CDR1 MDHEN and CDR2 SYDVKM. The CDR3 has 16 residues. Deletions cut 3 bases from V and 0 bases from J, with 13 bases between.

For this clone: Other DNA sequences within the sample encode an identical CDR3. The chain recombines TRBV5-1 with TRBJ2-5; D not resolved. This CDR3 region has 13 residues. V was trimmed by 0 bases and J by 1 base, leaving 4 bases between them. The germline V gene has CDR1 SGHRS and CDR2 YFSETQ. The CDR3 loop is CASSLEGQETQYF. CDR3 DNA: TGCGCCAGCAGCTTGGAAGGCCAAGAGACCCAGTACTTC. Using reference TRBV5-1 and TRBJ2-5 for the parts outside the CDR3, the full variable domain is KAGVTQTPRYLIKTRGQQVTLSCSPISGHRSVSWYQQTPGQGLQFLFEYFSETQRNKGNFPGRFSGRQFSNSRSEMNVSTLELGDSALYLCASSLEGQETQYFGPGTRLLVL.

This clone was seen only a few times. The CDR3 sequence is CASSYGGGVAQYF. CDR3 DNA sequence: TGTGCCAGCAGTTACGGAGGGGGGGTTGCGCAGTATTTT. This sequence joins TRBV28 and TRBJ2-3; D perhaps matches TRBD2 (7 bases). This CDR3 spans 13 amino acids. Germline V CDR1 and CDR2: MDHEN, SYDVKM. The V end was cut by 4 bases, the J end by 10 bases, with 15 bases between.

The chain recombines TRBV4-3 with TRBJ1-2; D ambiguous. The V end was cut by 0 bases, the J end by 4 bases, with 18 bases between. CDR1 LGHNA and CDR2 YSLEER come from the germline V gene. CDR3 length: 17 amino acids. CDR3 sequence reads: CASSQDDLRNMGYGYTF. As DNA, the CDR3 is TGCGCCAGCAGCCAAGATGACCTGAGGAACATGGGCTATGGCTACACCTTC.

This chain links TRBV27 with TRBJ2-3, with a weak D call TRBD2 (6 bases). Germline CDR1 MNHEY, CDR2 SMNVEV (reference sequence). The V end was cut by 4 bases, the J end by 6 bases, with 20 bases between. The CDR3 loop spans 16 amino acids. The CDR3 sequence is CASSCPQAGSTDTQYF. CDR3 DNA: TGTGCCAGCAGTTGCCCCCAGGCGGGATCGACGGATACGCAGTATTTT.

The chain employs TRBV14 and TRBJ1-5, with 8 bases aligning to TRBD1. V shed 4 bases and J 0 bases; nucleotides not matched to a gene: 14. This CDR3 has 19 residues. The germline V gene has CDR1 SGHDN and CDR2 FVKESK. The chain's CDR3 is CASSLIPWDRQDSNQPQHF. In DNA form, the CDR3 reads TGTGCCAGCAGCCTCATCCCTTGGGACAGGCAGGATAGCAATCAGCCCCAGCATTTT. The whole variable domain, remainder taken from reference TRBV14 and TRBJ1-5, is EAGVTQFPSHSVIEKGQTVTLRCDPISGHDNLYWYRRVMGKEIKFLLHFVKESKQDESGMPNNRFLAERTGGTYSTLKVQPAELEDSGVYFCASSLIPWDRQDSNQPQHFGDGTRLSIL.

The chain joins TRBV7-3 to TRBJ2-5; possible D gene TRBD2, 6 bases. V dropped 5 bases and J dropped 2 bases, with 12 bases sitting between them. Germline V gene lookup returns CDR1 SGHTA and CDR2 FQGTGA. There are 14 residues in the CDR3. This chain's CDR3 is CASSPSGGQETQYF. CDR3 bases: TGTGCCAGCAGCCCCAGTGGGGGGCAAGAGACCCAGTACTTC.

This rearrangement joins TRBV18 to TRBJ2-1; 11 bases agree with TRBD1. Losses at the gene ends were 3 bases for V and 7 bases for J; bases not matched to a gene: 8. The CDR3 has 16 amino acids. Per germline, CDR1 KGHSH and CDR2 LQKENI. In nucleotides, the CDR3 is TGTGCCAGCTCACCCCCGGACAGGGGGCTCAAAAATGAGCAGTTCTTC. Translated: CASSPPDRGLKNEQFF.

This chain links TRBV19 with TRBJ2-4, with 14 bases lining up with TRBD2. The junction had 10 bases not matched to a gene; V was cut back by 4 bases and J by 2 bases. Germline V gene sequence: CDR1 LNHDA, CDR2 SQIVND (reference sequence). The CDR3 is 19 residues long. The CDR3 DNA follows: TGTGCCAGTAGTACAGGACTAGCGGGAGGACGGCGGACCAAAAACATTCAGTACTTC. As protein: CASSTGLAGGRRTKNIQYF.

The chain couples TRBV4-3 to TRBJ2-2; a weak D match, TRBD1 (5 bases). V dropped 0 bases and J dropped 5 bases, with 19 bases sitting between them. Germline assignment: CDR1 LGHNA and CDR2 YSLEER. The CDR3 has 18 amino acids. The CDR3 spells CASSQDRVPLISTGELFF. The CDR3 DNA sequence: TGCGCCAGCAGCCAAGACAGGGTTCCTCTCATATCGACCGGGGAGCTGTTTTTT.

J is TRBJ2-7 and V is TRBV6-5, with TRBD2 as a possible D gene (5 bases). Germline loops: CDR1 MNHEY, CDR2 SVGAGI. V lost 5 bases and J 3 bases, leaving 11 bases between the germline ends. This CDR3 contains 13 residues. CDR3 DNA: TGTGCCAGCAGTGCTCCGGGATACTACGAGCAGTACTTC. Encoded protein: CASSAPGYYEQYF.

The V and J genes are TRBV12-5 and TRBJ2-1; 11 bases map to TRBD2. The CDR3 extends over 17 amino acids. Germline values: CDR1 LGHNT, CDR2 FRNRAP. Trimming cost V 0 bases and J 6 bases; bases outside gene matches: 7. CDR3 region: CASGLVLGLAGGNEQFF. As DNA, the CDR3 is TGTGCTAGTGGTTTGGTACTAGGCCTAGCGGGAGGCAATGAGCAGTTCTTC.

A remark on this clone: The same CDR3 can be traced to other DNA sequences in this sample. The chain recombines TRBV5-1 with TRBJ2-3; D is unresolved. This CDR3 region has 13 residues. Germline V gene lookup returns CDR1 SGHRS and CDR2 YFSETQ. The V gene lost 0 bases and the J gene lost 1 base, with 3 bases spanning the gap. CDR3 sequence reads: CASSLEGTDTQYF. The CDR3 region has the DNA TGCGCCAGCAGCTTGGAGGGCACAGATACGCAGTATTTT.

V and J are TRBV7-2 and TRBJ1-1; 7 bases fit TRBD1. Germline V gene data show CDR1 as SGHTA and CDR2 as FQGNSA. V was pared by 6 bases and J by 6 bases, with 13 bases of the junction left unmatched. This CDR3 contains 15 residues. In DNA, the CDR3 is TGTGCCAGCAGTCCCTTGCGGAGGGGGCCGGCTGAAGCTTTCTTT. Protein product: CASSPLRRGPAEAFF. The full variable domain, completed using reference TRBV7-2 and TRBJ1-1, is GAGVSQSPSNKVTEKGKDVELRCDPISGHTALYWYRQSLGQGLEFLIYFQGNSAPDKSGLPSDRFSAERTGGSVSTLTIQRTQQEDSAVYLCASSPLRRGPAEAFFGQGTRLTVV.

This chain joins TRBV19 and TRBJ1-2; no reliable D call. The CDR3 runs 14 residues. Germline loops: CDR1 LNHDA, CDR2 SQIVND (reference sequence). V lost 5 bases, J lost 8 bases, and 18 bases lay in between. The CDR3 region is CASSPGLKSEGYTF. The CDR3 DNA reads TGTGCCAGTAGTCCGGGTTTGAAATCTGAGGGCTACACCTTC.

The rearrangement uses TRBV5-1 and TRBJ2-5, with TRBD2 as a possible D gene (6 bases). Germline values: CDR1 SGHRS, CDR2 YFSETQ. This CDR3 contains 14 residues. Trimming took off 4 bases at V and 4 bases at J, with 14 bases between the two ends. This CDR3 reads CASSQMRGGETQYF. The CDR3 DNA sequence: TGCGCCAGCAGCCAAATGCGGGGTGGAGAGACCCAGTACTTC.

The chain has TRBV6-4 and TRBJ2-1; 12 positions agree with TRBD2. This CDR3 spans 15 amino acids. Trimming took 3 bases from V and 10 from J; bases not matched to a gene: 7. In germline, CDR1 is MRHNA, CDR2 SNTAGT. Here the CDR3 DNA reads TGTGCCAGCAGTGAGAAGCTAGCGGGAGGGAAGGAGCAGTTCTTC. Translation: CASSEKLAGGKEQFF.

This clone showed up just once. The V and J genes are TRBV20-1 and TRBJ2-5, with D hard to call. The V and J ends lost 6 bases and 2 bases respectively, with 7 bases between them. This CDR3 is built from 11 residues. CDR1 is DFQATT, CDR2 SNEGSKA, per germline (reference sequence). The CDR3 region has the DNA TGCAGTGCCCGGGCTCAAGAGACCCAGTACTTC. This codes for CSARAQETQYF.

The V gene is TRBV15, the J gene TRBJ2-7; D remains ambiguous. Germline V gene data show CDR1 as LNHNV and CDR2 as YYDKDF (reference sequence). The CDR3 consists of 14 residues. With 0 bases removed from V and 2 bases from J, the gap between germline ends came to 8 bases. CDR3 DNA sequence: TGTGCCACCAGCAGAGATCGTCAGGCCTACGAGCAGTACTTC. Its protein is CATSRDRQAYEQYF.

The CDR3 bases are TGCAGCGTCTCTGGGCGGGAGGGGGGCACAGATACGCAGTATTTT. As protein: CSVSGREGGTDTQYF. The genes are TRBV29-1 and TRBJ2-3; 9 nucleotides line up with TRBD2. CDR3 length: 15 amino acids. After removal of 6 bases from V and 1 base from J, the junction contained 8 bases not matched to a gene. CDR1 SQVTM and CDR2 ANQGSEA come from the germline V gene.

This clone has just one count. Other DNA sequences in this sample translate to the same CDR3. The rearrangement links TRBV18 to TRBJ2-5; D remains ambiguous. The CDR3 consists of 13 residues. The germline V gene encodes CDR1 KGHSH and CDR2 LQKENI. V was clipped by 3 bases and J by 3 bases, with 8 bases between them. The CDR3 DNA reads TGTGCCAGCTCACCTGGAACGAAAGAGACCCAGTACTTC. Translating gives CASSPGTKETQYF.

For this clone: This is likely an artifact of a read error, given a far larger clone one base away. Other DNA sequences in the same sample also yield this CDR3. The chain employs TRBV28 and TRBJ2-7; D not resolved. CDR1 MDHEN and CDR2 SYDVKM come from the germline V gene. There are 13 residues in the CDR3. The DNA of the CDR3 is TGCGCCAGCAGTTACCCCAATTCCTACGAGCAGTACTTC. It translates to CASSYPNSYEQYF.

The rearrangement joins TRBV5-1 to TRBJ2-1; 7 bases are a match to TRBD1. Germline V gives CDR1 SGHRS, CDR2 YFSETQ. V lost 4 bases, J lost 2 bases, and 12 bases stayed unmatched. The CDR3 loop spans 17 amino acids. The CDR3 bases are TGCGCCAGCAGCCTTCGGGCCTCACAGGGGCCCTACAATGAGCAGTTCTTC. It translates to CASSLRASQGPYNEQFF.

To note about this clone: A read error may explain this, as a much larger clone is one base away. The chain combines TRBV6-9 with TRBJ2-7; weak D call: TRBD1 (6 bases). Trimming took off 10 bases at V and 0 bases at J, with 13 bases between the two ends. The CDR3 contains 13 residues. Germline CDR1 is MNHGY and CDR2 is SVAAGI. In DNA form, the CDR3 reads TGTGCCAATCAACAGGGCGACTCCTACGAGCAGTACTTC. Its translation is CANQQGDSYEQYF.

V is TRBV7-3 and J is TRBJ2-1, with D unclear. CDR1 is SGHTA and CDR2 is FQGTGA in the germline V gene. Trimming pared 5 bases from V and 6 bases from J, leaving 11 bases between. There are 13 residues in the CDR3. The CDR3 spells CASSPAGGNEQFF. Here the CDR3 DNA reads TGTGCCAGCAGCCCCGCCGGCGGCAATGAGCAGTTCTTC.

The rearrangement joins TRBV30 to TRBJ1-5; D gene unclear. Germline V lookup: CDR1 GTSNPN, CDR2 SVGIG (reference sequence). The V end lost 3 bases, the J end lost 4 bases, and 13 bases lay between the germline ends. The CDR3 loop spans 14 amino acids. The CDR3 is CAWRGRMYNQPQHF. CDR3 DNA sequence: TGTGCCTGGAGGGGAAGGATGTATAATCAGCCCCAGCATTTT.

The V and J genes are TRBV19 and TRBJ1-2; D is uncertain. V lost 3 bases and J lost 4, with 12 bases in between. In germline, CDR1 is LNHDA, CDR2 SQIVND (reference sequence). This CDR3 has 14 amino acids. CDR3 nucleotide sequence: TGTGCCAGTAGTATTGAAGCCAGGAGCTATGGCTACACCTTC. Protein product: CASSIEARSYGYTF.